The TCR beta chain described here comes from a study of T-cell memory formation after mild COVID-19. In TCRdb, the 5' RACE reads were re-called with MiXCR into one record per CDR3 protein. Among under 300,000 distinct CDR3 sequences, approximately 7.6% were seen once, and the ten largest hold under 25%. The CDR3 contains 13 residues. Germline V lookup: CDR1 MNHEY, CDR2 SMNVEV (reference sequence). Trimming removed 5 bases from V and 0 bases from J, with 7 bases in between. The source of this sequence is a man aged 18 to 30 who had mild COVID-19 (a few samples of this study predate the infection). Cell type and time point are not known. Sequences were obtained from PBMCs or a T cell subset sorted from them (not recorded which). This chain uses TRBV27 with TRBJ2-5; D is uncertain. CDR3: CASSTRYQETQYF. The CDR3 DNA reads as TGTGCCAGCAGTACGAGGTACCAAGAGACCCAGTACTTC.